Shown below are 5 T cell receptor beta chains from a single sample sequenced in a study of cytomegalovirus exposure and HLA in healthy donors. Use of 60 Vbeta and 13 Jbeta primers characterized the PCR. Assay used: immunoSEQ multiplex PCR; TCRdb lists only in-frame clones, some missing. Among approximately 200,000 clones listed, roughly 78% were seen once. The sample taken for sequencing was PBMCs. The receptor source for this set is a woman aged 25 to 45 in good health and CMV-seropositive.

DNA of the CDR3: TGTGCCAGCATCCCTTCCCGAGGACAGAAGAACACCGGGGAGCTGTTTTTT. It yields the protein CASIPSRGQKNTGELFF. The gene calls are TRBV7-9 and TRBJ2-2; a possible D gene is TRBD1 (6 bases). The CDR3 has 17 amino acids. Germline V gives CDR1 SEHNR, CDR2 FQNEAQ (reference sequence). V was cut by 7 bases and J by 1 base, with 19 bases left in between.

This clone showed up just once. The CDR3 nucleotides read TGCAGCGTTGAAGACGGGTCAGAAGCCCTTTATGGCTACACCTTC. Its translation: CSVEDGSEALYGYTF. The chain has TRBV29-1 and TRBJ1-2; D remains unclear. V lost 0 bases and J 5 bases, leaving 16 bases between the germline ends. Germline assignment: CDR1 SQVTM and CDR2 ANQGSEA. The CDR3 runs to 15 residues. Drawing the rest from reference TRBV29-1 and TRBJ1-2, the complete variable domain is SAVISQKPSRDICQRGTSLTIQCQVDSQVTMMFWYRQQPGQSLTLIATANQGSEATYESGFVIDKFPISRPNLTFSTLTVSNMSPEDSSIYLCSVEDGSEALYGYTFGSGTRLTVV.

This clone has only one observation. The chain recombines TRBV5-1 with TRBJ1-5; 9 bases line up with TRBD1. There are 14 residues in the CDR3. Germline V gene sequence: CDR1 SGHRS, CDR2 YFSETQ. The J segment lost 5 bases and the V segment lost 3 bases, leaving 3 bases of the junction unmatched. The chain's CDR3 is CASSSGQGDQPQHF. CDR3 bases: TGCGCCAGCAGCTCGGGACAGGGCGATCAGCCCCAGCATTTT. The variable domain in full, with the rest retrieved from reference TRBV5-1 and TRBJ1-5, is KAGVTQTPRYLIKTRGQQVTLSCSPISGHRSVSWYQQTPGQGLQFLFEYFSETQRNKGNFPGRFSGRQFSNSRSEMNVSTLELGDSALYLCASSSGQGDQPQHFGDGTRLSIL.

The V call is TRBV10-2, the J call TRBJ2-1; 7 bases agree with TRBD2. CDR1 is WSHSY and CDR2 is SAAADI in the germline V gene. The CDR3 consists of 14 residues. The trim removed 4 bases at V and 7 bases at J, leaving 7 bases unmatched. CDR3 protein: CASSVPSGVNEQFF. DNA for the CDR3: TGCGCCAGCAGTGTTCCTAGCGGCGTTAATGAGCAGTTCTTC.

This CDR3 reads CASSLLLWDLYNEQFF. The CDR3 bases are TGTGCCAGCAGCTTACTTCTGTGGGACTTATACAATGAGCAGTTCTTC. The genes are TRBV11-1 and TRBJ2-1; D might be TRBD2 (6 bases). V gave up 2 bases and J gave up 4 bases, with 15 bases separating them. Germline V gives CDR1 SGHAT, CDR2 FQDESV (reference sequence). The CDR3 is 16 residues long. Complete variable domain (other parts from reference TRBV11-1 and TRBJ2-1): EAEVAQSPRYKITEKSQAVAFWCDPISGHATLYWYRQILGQGPELLVQFQDESVVDDSQLPKDRFSAERLKGVDSTLKIQPAELGDSAMYLCASSLLLWDLYNEQFFGPGTRLTVL.